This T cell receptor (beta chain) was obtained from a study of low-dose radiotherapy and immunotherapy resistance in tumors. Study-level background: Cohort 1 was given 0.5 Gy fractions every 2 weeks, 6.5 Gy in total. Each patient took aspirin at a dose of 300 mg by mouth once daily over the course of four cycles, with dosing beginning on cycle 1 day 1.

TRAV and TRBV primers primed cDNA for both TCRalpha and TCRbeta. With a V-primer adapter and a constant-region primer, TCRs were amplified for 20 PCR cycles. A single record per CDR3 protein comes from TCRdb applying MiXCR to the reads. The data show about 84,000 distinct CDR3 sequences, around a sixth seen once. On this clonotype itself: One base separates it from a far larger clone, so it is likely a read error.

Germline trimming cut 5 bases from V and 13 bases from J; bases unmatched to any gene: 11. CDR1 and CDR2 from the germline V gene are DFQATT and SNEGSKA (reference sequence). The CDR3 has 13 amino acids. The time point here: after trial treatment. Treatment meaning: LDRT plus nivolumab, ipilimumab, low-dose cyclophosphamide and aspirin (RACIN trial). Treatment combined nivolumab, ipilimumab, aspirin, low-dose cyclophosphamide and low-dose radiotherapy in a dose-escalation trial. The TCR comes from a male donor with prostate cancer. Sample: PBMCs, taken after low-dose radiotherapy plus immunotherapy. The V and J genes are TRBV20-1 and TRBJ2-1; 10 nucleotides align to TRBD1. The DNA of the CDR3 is TGCAGTGCTCCCCGGACAGGGGGAAAGACCCAGTTCTTC. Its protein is CSAPRTGGKTQFF.